A selection of T cell receptor beta chains follows, all from one sample in a study of T cells after somatic rescue of genetic block. Method: immunoSEQ multiplex PCR; TCRdb's copy keeps in-frame clones and lacks some. The sample lists tens of thousands of clones; 85% to 90% were seen once. Sequencing was done on a sample of peripheral blood mononuclear cells (PBMCs). The receptors shown here come from a woman between 18 and 29 years old. Each CDR3 is given with its conserved first and last residue. The order of the fields is D gene, clone size, CDR3 length, J gene, V gene, CDR3 DNA, CDR3 protein. The D gene is left open where the match is weak. Some rows have no size entry. The others give once, few or many, or a class for an expanded clone.

>-|-|16|TRBJ2-3|TRBV5-4
TGTGCCAGCAGCTCGACTAAGGGATGGCGCACAGATACGCAGTATTTT
CASSSTKGWRTDTQYF
>-|-|15|TRBJ2-4|TRBV7-8
TGTGCCAGCAGCTTCGAGCGTTTAGCCAAAAACATTCAGTACTTC
CASSFERLAKNIQYF
>-|-|14|TRBJ1-5|TRBV2
TGTGCCAGCAGTATACCTCAGGACAGCCTGCCCCAGCATTTT
CASSIPQDSLPQHF
>-|-|15|TRBJ1-6|TRBV27
TGTGCCACCCACTCGATGAGCTCCTATAATTCACCCCTCCACTTT
CATHSMSSYNSPLHF
>-|-|13|TRBJ1-5|TRBV7-2
TGTGCCAGCAGCTTCGGGCCCAATCAGCCCCAGCATTTT
CASSFGPNQPQHF
>-|-|12|TRBJ1-2|TRBV28
TGTGCCAGCAGTTTGGCGGAATATGGCTACACCTTC
CASSLAEYGYTF
>-|-|12|TRBJ1-2|TRBV2
TGTGCCAGCAGTGAGAAGGTGAGGGGCTACACCTTC
CASSEKVRGYTF
>TRBD1|-|14|TRBJ1-1|TRBV27
TGTGCCAGCAGTAAGGCAGGGGGAGGGAGAAGAGCTTTCTTT
CASSKAGGGRRAFF
>-|once|13|TRBJ2-2|TRBV6-5
TGTGCCAGCAGCCCGGGACTGCCCGGGGAGCTGTTTTTT
CASSPGLPGELFF
>-|-|14|TRBJ1-4|TRBV18
TGTGCCAGCTCACCTGAGGCGAGGGCTGAAAAACTGTTTTTT
CASSPEARAEKLFF
>TRBD1|-|14|TRBJ1-2|TRBV2
TGTGCCAGCAGGAAGGACAGGGCAGATTCTGGCTACACCTTC
CASRKDRADSGYTF
>TRBD2|-|17|TRBJ2-1|TRBV4-3
TGCGCCAGCAGCCAAGGTCTAGCGGGAGGGCTATACAATGAGCAGTTCTTC
CASSQGLAGGLYNEQFF
>-|-|15|TRBJ2-4|TRBV4-1
TGCGCCAGCAGCCAAATGACTGGGGCCCTAAACATTCAGTACTTC
CASSQMTGALNIQYF
>-|-|15|TRBJ2-6|TRBV6-5
TGTGCCAGCTCTCCTGGTCTCTCTGGGGCCAACGTCCTGACTTTC
CASSPGLSGANVLTF
>-|-|12|TRBJ2-7|TRBV5-5
TGTGCCAGCAGCCCCGAAGTCTACGAGCAGTACTTC
CASSPEVYEQYF
>-|-|14|TRBJ2-5|TRBV7-6
TGTGCCAGCAGCCCCACCGGGAACCAAGAGACCCAGTACTTC
CASSPTGNQETQYF
>TRBD2|-|13|TRBJ2-1|TRBV30
TGTGCCTGGAGACTAGCGGGGCCCAATGAGCAGTTCTTC
CAWRLAGPNEQFF
>-|few|15|TRBJ2-7|TRBV7-9
TGTGCCAGCAGCTTCGGCGGGGCCAAGGGCTACGAGCAGTACTTC
CASSFGGAKGYEQYF
>TRBD2|-|14|TRBJ2-1|TRBV10-3
TGTGCCATTAATCCTAGCGGGTCCTACAATGAGCAGTTCTTC
CAINPSGSYNEQFF
>TRBD2|once|15|TRBJ2-3|TRBV7-2
TGTGCCAGCAGCTTACGAGGGAGGGGCACAGATACGCAGTATTTT
CASSLRGRGTDTQYF
>TRBD2|-|16|TRBJ2-3|TRBV4-2
TGTGCCAGCAGCCAAGGGAGTAGCGGGATTTTAGATACGCAGTATTTT
CASSQGSSGILDTQYF
>-|-|12|TRBJ2-2|TRBV2
TGTGCCAGCACCGTCCGGTCCGGGGAGCTGTTTTTT
CASTVRSGELFF
>TRBD1|-|14|TRBJ1-4|TRBV7-2
TGTGCCAGCAGCCCAGACAGGGGGCTTACAAAACTGTTTTTT
CASSPDRGLTKLFF
>-|-|13|TRBJ2-2|TRBV25-1
TGTGCCAGCAGTGAAAGAAACACCGGGGAGCTGTTTTTT
CASSERNTGELFF
>TRBD2|-|14|TRBJ2-7|TRBV7-2
TGTGCCAGCAGCCCCGGACTAGCAAGCCACGAGCAGTACTTC
CASSPGLASHEQYF
>-|-|17|TRBJ2-3|TRBV7-6
TGTGCCAGCAGCCGCGGGCTAGCGAGGAGGGACACAGATACGCAGTATTTT
CASSRGLARRDTDTQYF
>-|once|12|TRBJ2-7|TRBV2
TGTGCCACCAAGGGGACCCCCTACGAGCAGTACTTC
CATKGTPYEQYF
>TRBD1|-|14|TRBJ1-4|TRBV11-3
TGTGCCAGCAGCCCAGGACAGGGTAATGAAAAACTGTTTTTT
CASSPGQGNEKLFF